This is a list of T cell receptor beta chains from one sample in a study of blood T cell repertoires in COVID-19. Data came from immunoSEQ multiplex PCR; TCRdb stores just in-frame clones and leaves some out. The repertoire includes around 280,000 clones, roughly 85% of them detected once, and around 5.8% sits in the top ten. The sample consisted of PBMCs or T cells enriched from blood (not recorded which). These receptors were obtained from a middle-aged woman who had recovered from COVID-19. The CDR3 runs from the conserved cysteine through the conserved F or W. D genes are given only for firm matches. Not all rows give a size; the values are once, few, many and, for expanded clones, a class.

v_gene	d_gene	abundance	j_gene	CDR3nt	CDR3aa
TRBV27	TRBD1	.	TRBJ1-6	TGTGCCAGCAGGACGGACAGGGGACTCAATTCACCCCTCCACTTT	CASRTDRGLNSPLHF
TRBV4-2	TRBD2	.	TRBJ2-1	TGTGCCAGCAGCCAAGAGGGAGTGCGGGAGGGTAGGAATGAGCAGTTCTTC	CASSQEGVREGRNEQFF
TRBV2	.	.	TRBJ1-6	TGTGCCAGCATAGTTTCAAGGAGGGATTCACCCCTCCACTTT	CASIVSRRDSPLHF
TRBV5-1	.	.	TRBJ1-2	TGCGCCAGCAGCTGGGAAGGGGGTGACGGCTACACCTTC	CASSWEGGDGYTF
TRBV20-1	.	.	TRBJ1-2	TGCAGTGCTAGCCAGAACTATGGCTACACCTTC	CSASQNYGYTF
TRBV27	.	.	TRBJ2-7	TGTGCCAGCAGTGGGGGGGGGACAGGTATCGACGAGCAGTACTTC	CASSGGGTGIDEQYF
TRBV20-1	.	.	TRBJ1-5	TGCAGTGCTAGTGTTGGGGGGGCCGTTCAGCCCCAGCATTTT	CSASVGGAVQPQHF
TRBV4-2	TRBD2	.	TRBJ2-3	TGTGCCAGCAGCCAAGGGGGAGGGCGGGAGTGGACAGATACGCAGTATTTT	CASSQGGGREWTDTQYF
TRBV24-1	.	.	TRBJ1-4	TGTGCCACCAGTGATTCGAATGAAAAACTGTTTTTT	CATSDSNEKLFF
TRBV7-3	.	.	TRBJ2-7	TGTGCCAGCAGCCCTCTCCCCGGTATGAACTACGAGCAGTACTTC	CASSPLPGMNYEQYF
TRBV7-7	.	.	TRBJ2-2	TGTGCTAGCAGCTTAGCGGCGCAGGGGAACACCGGGGAGCTGTTTTTT	CASSLAAQGNTGELFF
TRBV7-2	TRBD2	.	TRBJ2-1	TGTGCCAGCAGCTTAATGCTAGCGGGGGGTAATCTGTTCTTC	CASSLMLAGGNLFF
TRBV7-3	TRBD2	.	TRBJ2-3	TGTGCCAGCAGCACAAGTCTCGGACTAGCGGGAGGGCCCGGCCCCGCAGATACGCAGTATTTT	CASSTSLGLAGGPGPADTQYF
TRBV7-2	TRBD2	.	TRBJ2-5	TGTGCCAGCAGCTTGCGCACTAGCGGGAGGTGGGGGGAGACCCAGTACTTC	CASSLRTSGRWGETQYF
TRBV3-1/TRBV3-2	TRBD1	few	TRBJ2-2	TGTGCCAGCAGCCCAAAGCCGGGACAGGGGGTTGTCGGGGAGCTGTTTTTT	CASSPKPGQGVVGELFF
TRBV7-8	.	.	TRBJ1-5	TGTGCCAGCAGCTTAGGGCTCACCGATGGGCCCCAGCATTTT	CASSLGLTDGPQHF
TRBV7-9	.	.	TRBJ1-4	TGTGCCAGCAGCCACAGGGCTTCGAATGAAAAACTGTTTTTT	CASSHRASNEKLFF
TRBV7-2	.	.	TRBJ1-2	TGTGCCAGCAGCTTAGTTGTCCAGGGGAATGGCTACACCTTC	CASSLVVQGNGYTF
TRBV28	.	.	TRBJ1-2	TGTGCCAGCATGAGGGGACAAAACTATGGCTACACCTTC	CASMRGQNYGYTF
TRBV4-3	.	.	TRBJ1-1	TGCGCCAGCAGCCAAGTGCAGGGCGTCAATATGAACACTGAAGCTTTCTTT	CASSQVQGVNMNTEAFF
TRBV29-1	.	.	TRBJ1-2	TGCAGCGCCCACCCGACAGCAAACTATGGCTACACCTTC	CSAHPTANYGYTF
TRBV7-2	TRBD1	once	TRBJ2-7	TGTGCCAGCAGCACCCAACAGGGGACGAGGAACGAGCAGTACTTC	CASSTQQGTRNEQYF
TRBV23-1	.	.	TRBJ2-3	TGCGCCAGCAGTCAAACGGGGGATCCCAAGGATACGCAGTATTTT	CASSQTGDPKDTQYF
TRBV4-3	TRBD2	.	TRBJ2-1	TGCGCCAGCAGCCAAGGATATAGGCTAGCGGGCGGAAATGAGCAGTTCTTC	CASSQGYRLAGGNEQFF
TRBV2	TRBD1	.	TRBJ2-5	TGTGCCAGCAGTGCGGGACAGGGCTCCCAAGAGACCCAGTACTTC	CASSAGQGSQETQYF
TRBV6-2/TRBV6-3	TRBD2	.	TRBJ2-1	TGTGCCAGCAGTTACCCGCCCCCTTGGGGCGGGAGTAAGGGTGAGCAGTTCTTC	CASSYPPPWGGSKGEQFF
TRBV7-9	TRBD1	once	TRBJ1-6	TGTGCCAGCAGCCCGGAGACAGGGGGCGGTTCACCCCTCCACTTT	CASSPETGGGSPLHF
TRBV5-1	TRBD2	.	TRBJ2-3	TGCGCCAGCAGCTTGACCGGTCCTGGGACTAGCGGGAGGGCCCTGTGGCAGTATTTT	CASSLTGPGTSGRALWQYF
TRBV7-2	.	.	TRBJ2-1	TGTGCCAGCAACAATTCCAGCTCCTACAATGAGCAGTTCTTC	CASNNSSSYNEQFF
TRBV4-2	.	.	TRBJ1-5	TGTGCCAGCAGCCAAGTCTCCCGGGGAGGCCAGCAGCCCCAGCATTTT	CASSQVSRGGQQPQHF
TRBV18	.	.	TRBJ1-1	TGTGCCAGCTCACCCCCTGGCTCCCAGAACACTGAAGCTTTCTTT	CASSPPGSQNTEAFF
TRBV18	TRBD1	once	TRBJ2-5	TGTGCCAGCTCACCGCGGCAGGGACAGGGGAAAGAGACCCAGTACTTC	CASSPRQGQGKETQYF
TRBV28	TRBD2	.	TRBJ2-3	TGTGCCAGCAGTCCTAGCGGGAGGGCCGTAGATACGCAGTATTTT	CASSPSGRAVDTQYF
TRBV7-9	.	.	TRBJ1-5	TGTGCCAGCAGCTCCCAAGCGTTTAGCAATCAGCCCCAGCATTTT	CASSSQAFSNQPQHF
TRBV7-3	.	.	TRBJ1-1	TGTGCCAGCAGCTTGTCACAGGGTAACACTGAAGCTTTCTTT	CASSLSQGNTEAFF
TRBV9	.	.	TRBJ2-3	TGTGCCAGCAGCGAGGAGGCGGGGCAGGGCTTTAGCACAGATACGCAGTATTTT	CASSEEAGQGFSTDTQYF
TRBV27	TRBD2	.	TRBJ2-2	TGTGCCAGCACTAACCGACTAGCCCTTATGGGGGAGCTGTTTTTT	CASTNRLALMGELFF
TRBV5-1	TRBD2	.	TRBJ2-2	TGCGCCAGCAGCTTTGAGGGAGGGCCCGGGGAGCTGTTTTTT	CASSFEGGPGELFF
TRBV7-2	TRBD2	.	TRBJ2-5	TGTGCCAGCAGCTTAGCACTAGCGGGAAGGGAGACCCAGTACTTC	CASSLALAGRETQYF
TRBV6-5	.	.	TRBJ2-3	TGTGCCAGCAGTTCCCCAGGCACAGATACGCAGTATTTT	CASSSPGTDTQYF
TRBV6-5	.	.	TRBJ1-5	TGTGCCAGCGGACGGACAAGTAGCAATCAGCCCCAGCATTTT	CASGRTSSNQPQHF
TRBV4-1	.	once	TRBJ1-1	TGCGCCAGCAGCCAAGTTCAGGGATACACTGAAGCTTTCTTT	CASSQVQGYTEAFF
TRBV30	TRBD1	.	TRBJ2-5	TGTGCCTGGGGGGGACAGGGGGGACAAGAGACCCAGTACTTC	CAWGGQGGQETQYF
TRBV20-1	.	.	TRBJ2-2	TGCAGTGCTAGTGGAGGTAGCGGCACCGGGGAGCTGTTTTTT	CSASGGSGTGELFF
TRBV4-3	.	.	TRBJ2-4	TGCGCCAGCAGCCAAGACGCTGTGGTTGTCGCGGACCCCCGGGGAAACATTCAGTACTTC	CASSQDAVVVADPRGNIQYF
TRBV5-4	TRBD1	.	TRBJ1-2	TGTGCCAGCAAAAGCGCTCGGGACAGGGTAACCAATGGCTACACCTTC	CASKSARDRVTNGYTF
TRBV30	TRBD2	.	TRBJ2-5	TGTGCCTGGACTCCAGAGCGGGAGGGCCCTCGGGAGACCCAGTACTTC	CAWTPEREGPRETQYF
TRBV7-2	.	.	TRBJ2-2	TGTGCCAGCAGCTCCGTAAACACCGGGGAGCTGTTTTTT	CASSSVNTGELFF
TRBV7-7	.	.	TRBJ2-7	TGTGCTAGCAGCCTAAGGAAAGGGGAACAGTACGAGCAGTACTTC	CASSLRKGEQYEQYF
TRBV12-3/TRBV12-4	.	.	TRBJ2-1	TGTGCCAGCAGTTTACGTTCAGGTGAGCAGTTCTTC	CASSLRSGEQFF
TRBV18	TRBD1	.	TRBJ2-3	TGTGCCAGCTCACCGAGGGACAGCGCAGATACGCAGTATTTT	CASSPRDSADTQYF
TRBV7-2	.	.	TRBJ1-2	TGTGCCAGCAGCTTATCGGGGGGCGGTGGCTACACCTTC	CASSLSGGGGYTF
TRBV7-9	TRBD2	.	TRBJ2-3	TGTGCCAGCAGCTTAAAAAGACTAGCGGGAGACCCTAGCACAGATACGCAGTATTTT	CASSLKRLAGDPSTDTQYF
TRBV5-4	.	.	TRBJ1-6	TGTGCCAGCAGCCCCGACAGGATGGGTAATTCACCCCTCCACTTT	CASSPDRMGNSPLHF
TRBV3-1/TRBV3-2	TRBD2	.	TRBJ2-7	TGTGCCAGCAGCCAAGGGGCAGCGGGAATGTCCTCCGAGCAGTACTTC	CASSQGAAGMSSEQYF
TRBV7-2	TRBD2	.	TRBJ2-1	TGTGCCAGCAGCCCGCCCAGACTAGCGGGAGTGCGTGAGCAGTTCTTC	CASSPPRLAGVREQFF
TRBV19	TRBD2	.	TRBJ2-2	TGTGCCAGTAGTAATGGTCTAGCGGGGCCCAGCACCGGGGAGCTGTTTTTT	CASSNGLAGPSTGELFF
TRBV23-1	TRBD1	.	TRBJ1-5	TGCGCCAGCAGTACCGGGACAGGGAAGAGCAATCAGCCCCAGCATTTT	CASSTGTGKSNQPQHF
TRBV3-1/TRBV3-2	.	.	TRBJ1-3	TGTGCCAGCAGCCAAACACCGTACCGAGGGAACACCATATATTTT	CASSQTPYRGNTIYF